This T cell receptor (beta chain) comes out of a study of blood T cell repertoires in COVID-19. Original analysis: It was from reference gene primer amplification that nucleated cell counts were estimated. Some clones are missing from TCRdb's copy, which holds only in-frame ones; the method was immunoSEQ multiplex PCR. The V and J calls and clone size are taken from that table; D and trimming were inferred from the DNA. The sample includes fewer than 500,000 clones, about 90% of them seen just once. Germline CDR1 ENHRY, CDR2 SYGVKD. The CDR3 has 14 residues. V was cut by 1 base and J by 2 bases, with 9 bases left in between. Study members were between about 18 and 95 years old and lived in 24 US regions. Participants' own reports of clinical history determined their cohort assignment. Recovered status applied to Cohort 3 donors who had two consecutive negative PCRs. It also applied to those with clearance or with symptom resolution.

The origin of this receptor is a man aged 25 to 45 who had recovered from COVID-19. V usage is TRBV10-3 and J usage is TRBJ2-7; no definite D call. What was sequenced was PBMCs or T cells enriched from blood (not recorded which). CDR3 sequence reads: CAISELGKTYEQYF. The CDR3 nucleotides read TGTGCCATCAGTGAGTTGGGCAAAACCTACGAGCAGTACTTC.